This T cell receptor beta chain was obtained from a study of T cells after yellow fever vaccination. Study in general: SMART-Seq v4 Ultra Low Input served to prepare low-cell-number fractions.

As TCR cDNA was made by 5'RACE template switching, a universal primer site and UMIs were added. Using its own MiXCR run on the 5' RACE reads, TCRdb lists one record per CDR3 protein. The sample includes more than 300,000 distinct CDR3 sequences, over 3.5% of them seen just once. This clonotype has ten or more counts. Sequenced material: PBMCs, taken 15 days after the yellow fever booster vaccination. This TCR was sampled from a man younger than 35 who received the YFV17D yellow fever vaccine.

The CDR3 sequence is CAWSVPRLTDTQYF. In DNA form, the CDR3 reads TGTGCCTGGAGTGTACCCAGACTCACAGATACGCAGTATTTT. V and J are TRBV30 and TRBJ2-3; the D is unclear. The germline V gene has CDR1 GTSNPN and CDR2 SVGIG (reference sequence). CDR3 length equals 14 residues. Trimming shortened V by 0 bases and J by 2 bases, and 9 bases separated the two germline ends.